The 9 T cell receptor beta chains below were found in one sample sequenced in a study of prognosis after radiotherapy for stage I lung cancer. By two-round multiplex PCR, the TCR beta CDR3 was amplified from genomic DNA. Every TRBV and TRBJ gene had its own specific primer in first-round PCR. TCRdb used MiXCR to reprocess the multiplex PCR reads, holding one entry per CDR3 protein. The sample records 13,000 or so distinct CDR3 sequences, roughly 50% being singletons. The sequences come from PBMCs, collected before or after stereotactic body radiation therapy (not recorded which). The receptors originated from a donor aged 50 or older with non-small cell lung cancer.

This clonotype has a count of ten or more. J is TRBJ2-3 and V is TRBV5-5; D is uncertain. Germline V CDR1 and CDR2: SGHKS, YYEKEE (reference sequence). This CDR3 has 15 residues. V gave up 1 base and J gave up 3 bases, with 12 bases separating them. In DNA form, the CDR3 reads TGTGCCAGCAGCTTGAACCCGGGTGGGACAGATACGCAGTATTTT. Translation gives CASSLNPGGTDTQYF.

This clonotype was recorded at least ten times. The chain employs TRBV15 and TRBJ2-7; TRBD2 might be the D (7 bases). This CDR3 contains 17 residues. V dropped 0 bases and J dropped 2 bases, with 17 bases sitting between them. Germline CDR1 and CDR2: LNHNV and YYDKDF (reference sequence). CDR3: CATSRDRGGGRTYEQYF. The CDR3 DNA is TGTGCCACCAGCAGAGATCGTGGGGGGGGCAGAACCTACGAGCAGTACTTC.

This clonotype has a count of ten or more. This CDR3 is CASSFEGSDTQYF. For the CDR3, the DNA is TGTGCCAGCAGTTTCGAGGGGTCAGATACGCAGTATTTT. V gene TRBV28 combines with J gene TRBJ2-3; the D call may be TRBD1 or TRBD2 (5 bases each). This CDR3 spans 13 amino acids. The germline V gene encodes CDR1 MDHEN and CDR2 SYDVKM. The V end lost 3 bases, the J end lost 4 bases, and 8 bases lay between the germline ends.

This clonotype has more than one count but fewer than ten. Given a far larger clone just one base away, this is likely a sequencing read error. The V and J genes are TRBV6-2 or TRBV6-3 and TRBJ2-1; D is ambiguous. The length of the CDR3 is 14 residues. Germline V gives CDR1 MNHEY, CDR2 SVGEGT. The CDR3 nucleotides read TGTGCCAGCAGCAACGGTTCCTCCTACAATGAGCAGTTATTC. This encodes CASSNGSSYNEQLF.

This clonotype has just a few counts. The chain carries TRBV10-3 and TRBJ1-1; D is unresolved. Germline CDR1 and CDR2: ENHRY and SYGVKD. V was shortened by 6 bases and J by 11 bases, with 22 bases between the two germline ends. CDR3 length equals 14 residues. Here the CDR3 DNA reads TGTGCCATCAGGTCACAGTTTGATCACTCCCCCGCTTTCTTT. The encoded protein is CAIRSQFDHSPAFF.

The V gene is TRBV12-3 or TRBV12-4, the J gene TRBJ2-7, with D possibly matching TRBD2 (6 bases). Trimming left V 9 bases short and J 3 bases short, with 18 bases between. The CDR3 contains 14 residues. The CDR3 DNA is TGTGCCAGTAGCCGCGCAATCGGGGGCTACGAGCAGTACTTC. Its protein product is CASSRAIGGYEQYF.

In this sample, this clonotype turned up many times. The V gene is TRBV18, the J gene TRBJ1-1; perhaps TRBD1 as D (5 bases). From germline, CDR1 is KGHSH and CDR2 LQKENI. With 3 bases removed from V and 2 bases from J, the gap between germline ends came to 13 bases. CDR3 length: 15 amino acids. CDR3 bases: TGTGCCAGCTCACCCCAGGGCGACTATAACACTGAAGCTTTCTTT. Translating gives CASSPQGDYNTEAFF.

This clonotype has ten or more counts. The rearrangement links TRBV20-1 to TRBJ1-4, with D tentatively TRBD1 (5 bases). Trimming left V 1 base short and J 10 bases short, with 19 bases between. This CDR3 spans 15 amino acids. The germline gives CDR1 DFQATT, CDR2 SNEGSKA (reference sequence). As DNA, the CDR3 is TGCAGTGCTAGAGTTCCGGGACCCCGGATTACAAAACTGTTTTTT. It encodes CSARVPGPRITKLFF.

The V gene is TRBV6-9, the J gene TRBJ2-5, with 8 bases matching TRBD2. Per the germline V gene, CDR1 is MNHGY and CDR2 is SVAAGI. Losses at the gene ends were 3 bases for V and 3 bases for J; bases not matched to a gene: 6. The CDR3 extends over 15 amino acids. The DNA for the CDR3 is TGTGCCAGCAGTTACTTGGCGGGGGGAAAAGAGACCCAGTACTTC. This gives the protein CASSYLAGGKETQYF.